What follows are 13 T cell receptor beta chains derived from one specimen sequenced in a study of spatial heterogeneity in lung cancer. Study-wide points: One measure, the expanded intratumoral alpha and beta TCR count, tracked tumor mutation counts.

TCRdb analysed the 5' RACE reads with MiXCR anew, one entry per CDR3 protein. The table records about 27,000 distinct CDR3 sequences, about 6.6% of them present only once. Their target antigens are unknown. Time point indicated: sample taken at primary tumor resection. This material consisted of lung tumor tissue, taken at surgery. These receptors all stem from a male donor with early-stage non-small cell lung cancer.

This clonotype was detected ten times or more. V gene TRBV4-2 combines with J gene TRBJ2-1, with a possible D match to TRBD1 (6 bases). The germline V gene encodes CDR1 LGHNA and CDR2 YNFKEQ. The V end was cut by 0 bases, the J end by 2 bases, with 8 bases between. The CDR3 sequence is 15 residues long. CDR3 sequence: CASSQERGTYNEQFF. In DNA, the CDR3 is TGTGCCAGCAGCCAAGAAAGGGGGACCTACAATGAGCAGTTCTTC.

This clonotype was detected only a few times. This chain uses TRBV6-5 with TRBJ2-2; no definite D call. CDR3 length equals 15 residues. The ends were cut back, 6 bases at V and 6 bases at J, with 17 bases in the middle. Germline V gene sequence: CDR1 MNHEY, CDR2 SVGAGI. Written as DNA, the CDR3 is TGTGCCAGCAGATCCCTGACGTTGTTCTCCGGGGAGCTGTTTTTT. It is translated as CASRSLTLFSGELFF.

Only a few counts were recorded for this clonotype. V and J are TRBV11-3 and TRBJ2-1, with 7 bases that match TRBD2. Trimming removed 0 bases from V and 9 bases from J; junction bases left unmatched: 8. This CDR3 contains 15 residues. Germline V gives CDR1 SGHNT, CDR2 YENEEA. Written as DNA, the CDR3 is TGTGCCAGCAGCTTAGATCCGGGAGGACGGGGTGAGCAGTTCTTC. Protein product: CASSLDPGGRGEQFF.

This clonotype has ten or more counts. The chain links TRBV20-1 to TRBJ1-4; tentative D call: TRBD1 (6 bases). Trimming took off 5 bases at V and 7 bases at J, with 14 bases between the two ends. The CDR3 loop spans 13 amino acids. In germline, CDR1 is DFQATT, CDR2 SNEGSKA (reference sequence). DNA of the CDR3: TGCAGTGCTCGTGAGGGGGGCAGTGAAAAACTGTTTTTT. It specifies CSAREGGSEKLFF.

There are many counts of this clonotype. The chain couples TRBV20-1 to TRBJ2-2; unclear D gene. Germline assignment: CDR1 DFQATT and CDR2 SNEGSKA (reference sequence). Trimming shortened V by 5 bases and J by 10 bases, and 17 bases separated the two germline ends. The CDR3 consists of 13 residues. The CDR3 reads CSALPGPIKELFF. The CDR3 region has the DNA TGCAGTGCTCTTCCCGGGCCGATCAAGGAGCTGTTTTTT.

This clonotype was counted only a few times. This chain connects TRBV3-1 to TRBJ1-2; no reliable D call. Germline-derived CDR1 and CDR2 are LGHDT and YNNKEL (reference sequence). The V end was cut by 0 bases, the J end by 1 base, with 6 bases between. The CDR3 extends over 14 amino acids. CDR3 in DNA: TGTGCCAGCAGCCAAGACCCGTTTAACTATGGCTACACCTTC. Translation gives CASSQDPFNYGYTF. The entire variable domain, with the rest obtained from reference TRBV3-1 and TRBJ1-2, is as follows: DTAVSQTPKYLVTQMGNDKSIKCEQNLGHDTMYWYKQDSKKFLKIMFSYNNKELIINETVPNRFSPKSPDKAHLNLHINSLELGDSAVYFCASSQDPFNYGYTFGSGTRLTVV.

This clonotype was detected ten times or more. The chain joins TRBV7-2 to TRBJ2-7; TRBD1 matches at 8 bases. Germline CDR1 and CDR2: SGHTA and FQGNSA. V was pared by 6 bases and J by 1 base, with 5 bases of the junction left unmatched. The CDR3 length is 14 residues. CDR3 loop: CASRRGDRSYEQYF. The DNA for the CDR3 is TGTGCCAGCAGAAGAGGGGACAGGTCCTACGAGCAGTACTTC.

There are a few counts of this clonotype. The chain recombines TRBV29-1 with TRBJ2-3; 9 bases align to TRBD2. The V gene end was trimmed by 5 bases and the J gene end by 2 bases; junction bases not matched to a gene: 8. The CDR3 extends over 15 amino acids. Germline V gene data show CDR1 as SQVTM and CDR2 as ANQGSEA. This CDR3 is CSVYGSGGVTDTQYF. Written as DNA, the CDR3 is TGCAGCGTTTACGGTAGCGGGGGTGTCACAGATACGCAGTATTTT.

The chain employs TRBV20-1 and TRBJ2-1, with TRBD2 matching over 7 bases. CDR3 length: 14 amino acids. Germline CDR1 reads DFQATT; CDR2 reads SNEGSKA (reference sequence). CDR3 DNA sequence: TGCAAATGTGGGAGGGGCGCTTCCTACAATGAGCAGTTCTTC. Translating gives CKCGRGASYNEQFF.

This clonotype was counted at least ten times. The J gene is TRBJ1-1, the V gene TRBV7-2; D is unresolved. Germline V CDR1 and CDR2: SGHTA, FQGNSA. The CDR3 extends over 13 amino acids. V was pared by 3 bases and J by 4 bases, with 9 bases between. This chain's CDR3 is CASSFTRGTEAFF. The CDR3 nucleotides are TGTGCCAGCAGCTTCACACGGGGCACTGAAGCTTTCTTT.

This clonotype was seen repeatedly, ten times or more. The chain joins TRBV28 to TRBJ1-2, with D unresolved. V was trimmed by 2 bases and J by 5 bases, leaving 21 bases between them. Germline CDR1 and CDR2: MDHEN and SYDVKM. The CDR3 consists of 17 residues. CDR3 bases: TGTGCCAGCAGTTTAATTACTGGGTCAGGACCCCTATATGGCTACACCTTC. As protein: CASSLITGSGPLYGYTF.

This clonotype was seen at least ten times. The chain is built from TRBV7-2 and TRBJ2-5; 8 bases are shared with TRBD1. The J segment lost 2 bases and the V segment lost 5 bases, leaving 4 bases of the junction unmatched. Germline V gene sequence: CDR1 SGHTA, CDR2 FQGNSA. CDR3 length equals 14 residues. This CDR3 is CASSRDRGQETQYF. CDR3 nucleotides: TGTGCCAGCAGCCGAGACAGGGGTCAAGAGACCCAGTACTTC.

The genes are TRBV7-8 and TRBJ1-2, with TRBD1 identical over 8 bases. J lost 8 bases, V lost 5 bases, and 10 bases had no gene match. This CDR3 region has 14 residues. Germline CDR1 is SGHVS and CDR2 is FQNEAQ. This CDR3 is CASSLTGTGDGYTF. The CDR3 nucleotides read TGTGCCAGCAGCCTCACCGGGACAGGAGACGGCTACACCTTC.